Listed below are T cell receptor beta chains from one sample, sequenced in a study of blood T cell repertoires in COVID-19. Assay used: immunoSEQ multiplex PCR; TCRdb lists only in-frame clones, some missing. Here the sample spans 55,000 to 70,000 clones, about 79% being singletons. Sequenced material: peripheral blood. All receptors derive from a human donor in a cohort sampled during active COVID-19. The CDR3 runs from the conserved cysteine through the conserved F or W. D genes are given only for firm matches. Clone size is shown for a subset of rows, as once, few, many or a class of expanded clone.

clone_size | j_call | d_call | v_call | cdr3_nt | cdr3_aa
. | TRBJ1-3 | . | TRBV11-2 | TGTGCCAGCAGCTTAGTGCGGGGCTCTGGAAACACCATATATTTT | CASSLVRGSGNTIYF
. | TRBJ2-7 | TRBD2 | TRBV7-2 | TGTGCCAGCAGCTTTCTAGCGGGAGAGTTCGGGGAGCAGTACTTC | CASSFLAGEFGEQYF
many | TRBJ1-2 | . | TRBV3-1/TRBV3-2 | TGTGCCAGCAGCCCGGGAGGCCGCTATGGCTACACCTTC | CASSPGGRYGYTF
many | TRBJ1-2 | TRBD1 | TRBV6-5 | TGTGCCAGCAGTCCCACAGGGGGCCCCTATGGCTACACCTTC | CASSPTGGPYGYTF
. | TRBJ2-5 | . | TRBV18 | TGTGCCAGCTCACGGTCGGGGAAGGAGACCCAGTACTTC | CASSRSGKETQYF
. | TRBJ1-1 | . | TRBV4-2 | TGTGCCAGCAGCCAAGATCCACAGGGAGCAAGCACTGAAGCTTTCTTT | CASSQDPQGASTEAFF
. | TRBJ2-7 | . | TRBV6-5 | TGTGCCAGCAGTTACGGTGGGAGGAGCACCTACGAGCAGTACTTC | CASSYGGRSTYEQYF
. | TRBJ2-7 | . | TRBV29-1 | TGCAGCGTTGAACGCGGAGAAGGCTACGAGCAGTACTTC | CSVERGEGYEQYF
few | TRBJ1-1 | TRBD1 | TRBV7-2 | TGTGCCAGCAGGCAGGGGGCAAGGACTGAAGCTTTCTTT | CASRQGARTEAFF
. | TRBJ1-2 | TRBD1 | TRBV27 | TGTGCCAGCAGCCCGAGACAGGGTTGGGGCTACACCTTC | CASSPRQGWGYTF
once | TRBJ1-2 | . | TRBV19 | TGTGCCAGTAAAGGGGTGGACTATGGCTACACCTTC | CASKGVDYGYTF
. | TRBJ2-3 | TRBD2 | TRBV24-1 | TGTGCCACCAGTGATAGGACTAGCGGGAGCCGGATAGATACGCAGTATTTT | CATSDRTSGSRIDTQYF
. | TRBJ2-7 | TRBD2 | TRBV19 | TGTGCCAGTAGTAGAATAGCGGGGGGGAACTACGAGCAGTACTTC | CASSRIAGGNYEQYF
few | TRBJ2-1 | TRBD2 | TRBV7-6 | TGTGCCAGCAGCCCCGGACTAGCCGGCAATGAGCAGTTCTTC | CASSPGLAGNEQFF
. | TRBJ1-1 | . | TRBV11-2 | TGTGCCAGCAGCTTAGGGCCAGGAGAGGGCTGGGGCACTGAAGCTTTCTTT | CASSLGPGEGWGTEAFF
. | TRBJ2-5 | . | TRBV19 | TGTGCCAGTAGTATCGGTTTCATTCGGAGGGCTAGGGAGACCCAGTACTTC | CASSIGFIRRARETQYF
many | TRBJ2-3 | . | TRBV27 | TGTGCCAGCAGTCCCCAGGGAGGCCCAGATACGCAGTATTTT | CASSPQGGPDTQYF
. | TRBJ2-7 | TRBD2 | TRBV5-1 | TGCGCCAGCAGCGTAGCGGGGAGCTCCTACGAGCAGTACTTC | CASSVAGSSYEQYF
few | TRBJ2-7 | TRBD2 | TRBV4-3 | TGCGCCAGCAGCCAAGATCCCGGGACTAGCGGGATCGAGCAGTACTTC | CASSQDPGTSGIEQYF
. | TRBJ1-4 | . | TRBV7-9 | TGTGCCAGCAAGTTAGAGAATAATGAAAAACTGTTTTTT | CASKLENNEKLFF
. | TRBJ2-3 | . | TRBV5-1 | TGCGCCAGCAGCGAACAGGGTTCAGATACGCAGTATTTT | CASSEQGSDTQYF
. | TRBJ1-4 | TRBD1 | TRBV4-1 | TGCGCCAGCAGCCAAGTCCGGGACAGGGAGGGAAAACTGTTTTTT | CASSQVRDREGKLFF
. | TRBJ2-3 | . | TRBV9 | TGTGCCAGCAGCGTAGTCGCGGGATTGGGAGATACGCAGTATTTT | CASSVVAGLGDTQYF
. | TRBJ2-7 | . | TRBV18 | TGTGCCAGCTCAGAACTCGAGTACGAGCAGTACTTC | CASSELEYEQYF
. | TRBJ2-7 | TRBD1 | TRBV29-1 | TGCAGCGTAGCCGGGACAGCCTACGAGCAGTACTTC | CSVAGTAYEQYF
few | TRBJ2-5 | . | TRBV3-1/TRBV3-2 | TGTGCCAGCAGCCAAAGGCGCCAGGAAGAGACCCAGTACTTC | CASSQRRQEETQYF
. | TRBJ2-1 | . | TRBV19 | TGTGCCAGTAAGGAGGGGTTGGGGTTAAGCTCGAACAATGAGCAGTTCTTC | CASKEGLGLSSNNEQFF
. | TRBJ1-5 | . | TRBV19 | TGTGCCAGTGGAGGACGGCCCTACAATCAGCCCCAGCATTTT | CASGGRPYNQPQHF
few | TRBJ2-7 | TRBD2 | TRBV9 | TGTGCCAGCAGCGTAGATAGCGGGTACCCCTACGAGCAGTACTTC | CASSVDSGYPYEQYF
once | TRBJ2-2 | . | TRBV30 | TGTGCCTGGAGTTCGGTTGGCGGGGAGCTGTTTTTT | CAWSSVGGELFF
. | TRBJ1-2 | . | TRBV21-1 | TGTGCCAGCAGCTGGTCTAAAGGCTACACCTTC | CASSWSKGYTF
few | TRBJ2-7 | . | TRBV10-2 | TGCGCCAGCAGTGACTGGCAAACCTACGAGCAGTACTTC | CASSDWQTYEQYF
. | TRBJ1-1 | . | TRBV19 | TGTGCCAGTAGTATCCGTCTGACACCGAACACTGAAGCTTTCTTT | CASSIRLTPNTEAFF
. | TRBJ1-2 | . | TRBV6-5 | TGTGCCAGCAGTTACCAACGTTCTACAGGGAACTATGGCTACACCTTC | CASSYQRSTGNYGYTF
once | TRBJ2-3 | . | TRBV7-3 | TGTGCCAGCAGCCACACCGGGGGAGACTCAAGCACAGATACGCAGTATTTT | CASSHTGGDSSTDTQYF
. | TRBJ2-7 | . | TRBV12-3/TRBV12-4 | TGTGCCAGCAGTTTTAGAGAAGCCTACGAGCAGTACTTC | CASSFREAYEQYF
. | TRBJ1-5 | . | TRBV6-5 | TGTGCCAGCACGGCAGGTAGCAATCAGCCCCAGCATTTT | CASTAGSNQPQHF
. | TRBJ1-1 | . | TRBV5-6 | TGTGCCAGCAGCTTGATAGGGGAGAACACTGAAGCTTTCTTT | CASSLIGENTEAFF
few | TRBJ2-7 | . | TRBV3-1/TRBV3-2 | TGTGCCAACCCGGTGGTCGACGAGCAGTACTTC | CANPVVDEQYF
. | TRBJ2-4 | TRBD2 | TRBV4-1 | TGCGCCAGCAGCCAACGCGGGGGGAACATTCAGTACTTC | CASSQRGGNIQYF
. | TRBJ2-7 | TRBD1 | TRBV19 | TGTGCCAGTAGTCCCCGGACAGGGTTCTACGAGCAGTACTTC | CASSPRTGFYEQYF
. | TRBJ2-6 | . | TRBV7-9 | TGTGCCAGCAGCTTAGTGGGGGCCGGGGCCAACGTCCTGACTTTC | CASSLVGAGANVLTF
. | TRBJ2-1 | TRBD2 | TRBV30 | TGTGCCTGGATGCCGGCACTAGCTAGCGGTAATGAGCAGTTCTTC | CAWMPALASGNEQFF
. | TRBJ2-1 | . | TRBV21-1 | TGTGCCAGCAGCAAAAGGCCAGGGCGCAATGAGCAGTTCTTC | CASSKRPGRNEQFF
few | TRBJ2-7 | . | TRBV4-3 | TGCGCCAGCAGCCAGGACGAACGGGATTACGAGCAGTACTTC | CASSQDERDYEQYF
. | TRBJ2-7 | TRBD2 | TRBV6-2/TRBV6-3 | TGTGCCAGCAGTTTTCTACTAGCGGTAGCGACCTACGAGCAGTACTTC | CASSFLLAVATYEQYF
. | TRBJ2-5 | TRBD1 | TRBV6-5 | TGTGTCACGATGACAGGGGGCTTGGGGGAGACCCAGTACTTC | CVTMTGGLGETQYF
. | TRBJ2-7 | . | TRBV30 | TGTGCCTGGAGTGTTACAGGACCCTACGAGCAGTACTTC | CAWSVTGPYEQYF
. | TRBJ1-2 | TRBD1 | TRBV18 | TGTGCCAGCTCACCAGAACAGGGGGACTATGGCTACACCTTC | CASSPEQGDYGYTF
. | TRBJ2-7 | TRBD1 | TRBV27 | TGTGCCAGCAGCACCTTCCGGACAGGGGCTGGCTACGAGCAGTACTTC | CASSTFRTGAGYEQYF
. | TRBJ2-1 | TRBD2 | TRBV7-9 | TGTGCCAGCAGCTTAGGGCGGACTAGCGGAAGGGAGGGGCAGTTCTTC | CASSLGRTSGREGQFF
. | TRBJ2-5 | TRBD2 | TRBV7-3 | TGTGCCAGCAGCCCGACTAGCGGACAAGAGACCCAGTACTTC | CASSPTSGQETQYF
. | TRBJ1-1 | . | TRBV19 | TGTGCCAGTAGTAAGGGGTGGGGAACTGAAGCTTTCTTT | CASSKGWGTEAFF
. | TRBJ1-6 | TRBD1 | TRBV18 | TGTGCCAGCTCACCAATGGACAGGGTAATGGGGTCACCCCTCCACTTT | CASSPMDRVMGSPLHF
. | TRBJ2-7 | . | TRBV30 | TGTGCCTGGAGTCTCGCGGGTGCTTCCTACGAGCAGTACTTC | CAWSLAGASYEQYF
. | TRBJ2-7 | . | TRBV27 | TGTGCCAGCAGTTTACGCTCGCGGGGCGGCGAGCAGTACTTC | CASSLRSRGGEQYF
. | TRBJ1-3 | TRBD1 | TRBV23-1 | TGCGCCAGCAGTCAATTTTTAGCGGACAGGGATTTTTGTCCTGAGGCTGGAAACACCATATATTTT | CASSQFLADRDFCPEAGNTIYF
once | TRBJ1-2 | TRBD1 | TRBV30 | TGTGCCTGGAGTTATGGGACAGGGGGATCTGGCTACACCTTC | CAWSYGTGGSGYTF
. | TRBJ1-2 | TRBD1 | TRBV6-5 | TGTGCCAGCGCACTGACAGGGGGTGGCTATGGCTACACCTTC | CASALTGGGYGYTF
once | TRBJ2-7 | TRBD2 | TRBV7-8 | TGTGCCAGCAGCCCTAGGCGGGCGGCGGGGGCCTACGAGCAGTACTTC | CASSPRRAAGAYEQYF